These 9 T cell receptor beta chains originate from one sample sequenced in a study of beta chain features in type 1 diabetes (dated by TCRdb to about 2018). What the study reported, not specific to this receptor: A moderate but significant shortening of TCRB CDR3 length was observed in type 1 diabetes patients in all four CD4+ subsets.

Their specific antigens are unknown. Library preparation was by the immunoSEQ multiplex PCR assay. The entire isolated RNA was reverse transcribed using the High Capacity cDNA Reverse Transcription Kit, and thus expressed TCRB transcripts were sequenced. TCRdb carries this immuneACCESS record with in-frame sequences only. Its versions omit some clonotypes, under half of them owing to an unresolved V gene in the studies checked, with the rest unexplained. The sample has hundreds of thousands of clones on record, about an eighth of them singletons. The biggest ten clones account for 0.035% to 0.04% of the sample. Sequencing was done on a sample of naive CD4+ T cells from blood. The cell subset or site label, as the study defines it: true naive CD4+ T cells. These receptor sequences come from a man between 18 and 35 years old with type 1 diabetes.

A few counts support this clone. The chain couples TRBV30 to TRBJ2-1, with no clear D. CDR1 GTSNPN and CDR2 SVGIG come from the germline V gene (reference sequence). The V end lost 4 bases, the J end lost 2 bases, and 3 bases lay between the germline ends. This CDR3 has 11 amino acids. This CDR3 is CAWNAYNEQFF. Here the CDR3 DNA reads TGTGCCTGGAACGCCTACAATGAGCAGTTCTTC.

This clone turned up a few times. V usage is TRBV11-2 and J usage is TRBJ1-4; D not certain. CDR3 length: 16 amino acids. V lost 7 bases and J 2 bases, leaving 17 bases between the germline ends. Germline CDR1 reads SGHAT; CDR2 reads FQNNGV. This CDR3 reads CASTPIAGLTNEKLFF. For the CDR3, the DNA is TGTGCCAGCACCCCCATCGCGGGGTTGACTAATGAAAAACTGTTTTTT.

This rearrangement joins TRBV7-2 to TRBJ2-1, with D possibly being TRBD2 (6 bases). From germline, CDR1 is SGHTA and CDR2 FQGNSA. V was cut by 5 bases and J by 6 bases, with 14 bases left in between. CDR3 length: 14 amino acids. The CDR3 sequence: CASSRLSGVNEQFF. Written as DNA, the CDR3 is TGTGCCAGCAGCCGCCTGTCGGGGGTCAATGAGCAGTTCTTC.

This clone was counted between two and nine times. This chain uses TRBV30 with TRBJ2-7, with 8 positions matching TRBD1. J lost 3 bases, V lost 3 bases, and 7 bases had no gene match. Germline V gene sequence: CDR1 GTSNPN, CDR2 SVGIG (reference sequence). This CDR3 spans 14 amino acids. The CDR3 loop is CAWSPGGPLYEQYF. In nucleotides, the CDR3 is TGTGCCTGGAGCCCAGGGGGCCCTCTCTACGAGCAGTACTTC.

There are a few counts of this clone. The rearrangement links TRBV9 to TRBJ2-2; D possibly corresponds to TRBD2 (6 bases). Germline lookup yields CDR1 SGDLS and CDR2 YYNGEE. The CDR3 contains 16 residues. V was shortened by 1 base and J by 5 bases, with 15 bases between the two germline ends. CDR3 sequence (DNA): TGTGCCAGCAGCGTAAGCGGTCTAGCGCAGACCGGGGAGCTGTTTTTT. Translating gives CASSVSGLAQTGELFF.

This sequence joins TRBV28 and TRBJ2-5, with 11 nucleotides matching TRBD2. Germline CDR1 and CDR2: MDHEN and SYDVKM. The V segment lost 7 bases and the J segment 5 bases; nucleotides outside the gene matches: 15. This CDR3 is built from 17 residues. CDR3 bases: TGTGCCAGCACCCCCCCTGGGCTAGCGGGGGGCCAGGAGACCCAGTACTTC. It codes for CASTPPGLAGGQETQYF.

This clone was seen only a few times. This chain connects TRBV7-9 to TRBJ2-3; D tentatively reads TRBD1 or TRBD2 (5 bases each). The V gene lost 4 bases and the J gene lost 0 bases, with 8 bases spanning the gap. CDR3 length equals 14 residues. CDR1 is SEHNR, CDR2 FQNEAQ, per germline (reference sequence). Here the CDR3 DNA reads TGTGCCAGCAGCTCTCGGGACAGCACAGATACGCAGTATTTT. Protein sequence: CASSSRDSTDTQYF.

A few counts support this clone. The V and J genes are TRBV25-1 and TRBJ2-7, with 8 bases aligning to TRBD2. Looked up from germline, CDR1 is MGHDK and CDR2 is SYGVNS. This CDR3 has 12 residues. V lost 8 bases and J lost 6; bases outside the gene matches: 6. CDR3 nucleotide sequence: TGTGCCAGCGCGGGGGGCTTGGGCGAGCAGTACTTC. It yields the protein CASAGGLGEQYF.

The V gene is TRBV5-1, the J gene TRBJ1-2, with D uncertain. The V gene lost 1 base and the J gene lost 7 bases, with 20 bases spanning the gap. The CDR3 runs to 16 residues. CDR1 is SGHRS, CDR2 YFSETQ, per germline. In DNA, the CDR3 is TGCGCCAGCAGCTTGCCGCCTGACACAACCCGGGGTGGCTACACCTTC. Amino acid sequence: CASSLPPDTTRGGYTF.